One sample yielded the 7 T cell receptor beta chains listed below, sequenced in a study of PD-L1 blockade in urothelial cancer. The time point was: pretreatment peripheral blood. Profiling relied on immunoSEQ multiplex PCR, and the TCRdb table lists in-frame clones only, not all of them. The sample has almost 90,000 clones, 84% seen once. The sequencing here drew on PBMCs, taken around atezolizumab (anti-PD-L1) treatment. These receptors all come from a man aged 60 to 75 with urothelial cancer.

The chain uses TRBV6-4 and TRBJ1-1; D perhaps matches TRBD1 (6 bases). Looked up from germline, CDR1 is MRHNA and CDR2 is SNTAGT. Between the trimmed V and J ends, which lost 6 bases and 7 bases, there was a span of 15 bases. This CDR3 contains 13 residues. CDR3 sequence: CASSENQGLEAFF. As DNA, the CDR3 is TGTGCCAGCAGCGAAAATCAGGGGCTTGAAGCTTTCTTT.

On this clone itself: A much larger clone differs by one base, so this may be a read error. V usage is TRBV28 and J usage is TRBJ2-2, with TRBD1 as a possible D gene (5 bases). The V gene's germline CDR1 is MDHEN and CDR2 SYDVKM. V lost 4 bases, J lost 5 bases, and 5 bases lay in between. This CDR3 is built from 12 residues. The DNA for the CDR3 is TGTGCCAGCAGTTACAGGACCGGGGAGCTGTTTTTT. Translated, it gives CASSYRTGELFF.

The chain couples TRBV7-9 to TRBJ2-3; 8 nucleotides line up with TRBD1. Germline CDR1 SEHNR, CDR2 FQNEAQ (reference sequence). CDR3 length: 16 residues. With V trimmed by 2 bases and J by 4 bases, 8 bases remained unmatched. CDR3 amino acids: CASSLQGARGADTQYF. Here the CDR3 DNA reads TGTGCCAGCAGCTTACAGGGGGCCCGCGGAGCAGATACGCAGTATTTT.

The gene calls are TRBV18 and TRBJ2-7; TRBD1 matches 9 bases. Trimming cost V 3 bases and J 5 bases; bases outside gene matches: 8. The CDR3 spans 15 residues. Germline values: CDR1 KGHSH, CDR2 LQKENI. The CDR3 sequence: CASSPLGTGSHEQYF. The CDR3 nucleotides are TGTGCCAGCTCACCTCTTGGGACAGGGAGCCACGAGCAGTACTTC. The full variable domain, its missing parts supplied by reference TRBV18 and TRBJ2-7, is NAGVMQNPRHLVRRRGQEARLRCSPMKGHSHVYWYRQLPEEGLKFMVYLQKENIIDESGMPKERFSAEFPKEGPSILRIQQVVRGDSAAYFCASSPLGTGSHEQYFGPGTRLTVT.

V usage is TRBV27 and J usage is TRBJ1-5; 8 nucleotides align to TRBD1. Germline V gene data show CDR1 as MNHEY and CDR2 as SMNVEV (reference sequence). J was trimmed by 2 bases and V by 4 bases; bases with no gene match: 10. The CDR3 is made up of 17 amino acids. Here the CDR3 DNA reads TGTGCCAGCAGTTACAACTCGGACAGGGTCGGCAATCAGCCCCAGCATTTT. Its protein product is CASSYNSDRVGNQPQHF.

This chain links TRBV7-2 with TRBJ1-2; 8 bases map to TRBD1. This CDR3 has 17 residues. J was trimmed by 8 bases and V by 5 bases; bases with no gene match: 19. CDR1 and CDR2 from the germline V gene are SGHTA and FQGNSA. CDR3 sequence (DNA): TGTGCCAGCAGCGCGACAGGGGTTGGGGACTTGGTTGGGGGCTACACCTTC. This encodes CASSATGVGDLVGGYTF.

V gene TRBV7-9 combines with J gene TRBJ2-1; D is possibly TRBD1 (5 bases). CDR1 and CDR2 (germline): SEHNR, FQNEAQ (reference sequence). The CDR3 runs 15 residues. The ends were cut back, 8 bases at V and 5 bases at J, with 19 bases in the middle. This CDR3 reads CASRVGAQVNNEQFF. The CDR3 nucleotides read TGTGCCAGCCGCGTTGGGGCTCAGGTAAACAATGAGCAGTTCTTC.